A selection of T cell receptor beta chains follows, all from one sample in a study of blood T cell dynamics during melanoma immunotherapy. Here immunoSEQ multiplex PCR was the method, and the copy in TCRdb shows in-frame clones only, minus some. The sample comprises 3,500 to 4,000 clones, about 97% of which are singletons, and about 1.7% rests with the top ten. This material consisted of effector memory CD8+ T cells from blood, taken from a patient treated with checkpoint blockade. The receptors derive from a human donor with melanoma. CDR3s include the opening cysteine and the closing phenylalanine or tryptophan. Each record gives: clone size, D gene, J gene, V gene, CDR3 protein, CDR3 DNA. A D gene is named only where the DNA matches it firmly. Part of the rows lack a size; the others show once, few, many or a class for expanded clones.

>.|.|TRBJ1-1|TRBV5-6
CASSLAGPNTEAFF
TGTGCCAGCAGCTTGGCTGGACCGAACACTGAAGCTTTCTTT
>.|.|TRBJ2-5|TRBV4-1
CASSPEGGGFFPQYF
TGCGCCAGCAGCCCCGAGGGAGGGGGATTTTTTCCCCAGTACTTC
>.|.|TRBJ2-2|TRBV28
CASSLTGSIGELFF
TGTGCCAGCAGTTTAACAGGGTCCATCGGGGAGCTGTTTTTT
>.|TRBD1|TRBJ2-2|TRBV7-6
CASSHGTGGAGELFF
TGTGCCAGCAGCCACGGGACAGGGGGCGCCGGGGAGCTGTTTTTT
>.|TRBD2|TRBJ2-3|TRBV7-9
CASSLGTSGLTDTQYF
TGTGCCAGCAGTCTCGGGACTAGCGGGCTCACAGATACGCAGTATTTT
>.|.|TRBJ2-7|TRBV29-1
CSVKGSGAYEQYF
TGCAGCGTAAAGGGGTCTGGGGCCTACGAGCAGTACTTC
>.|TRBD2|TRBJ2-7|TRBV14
CASSLTSGNYYEQYF
TGTGCCAGCAGCCTGACTAGCGGGAACTACTACGAGCAGTACTTC
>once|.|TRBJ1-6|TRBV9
CASSSNRDGDYNSPLHF
TGTGCCAGCAGCTCAAATAGGGACGGAGACTATAATTCACCCCTCCACTTT
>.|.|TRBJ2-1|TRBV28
CASSLASSPQGGTDYNEQFF
TGTGCCAGCAGTTTAGCTTCGAGTCCGCAGGGGGGGACGGACTACAATGAGCAGTTCTTC
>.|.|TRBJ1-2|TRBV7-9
CASSLTVGDGYTF
TGTGCCAGCAGCTTAACGGTGGGGGATGGCTACACCTTC
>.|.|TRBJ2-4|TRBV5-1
CASSSGAADIQYF
TGCGCCAGCAGCTCAGGGGCCGCAGACATTCAGTACTTC
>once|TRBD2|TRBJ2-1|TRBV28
CASSLEVAGGNEQFF
TGTGCCAGCAGTTTGGAGGTAGCGGGAGGCAATGAGCAGTTCTTC
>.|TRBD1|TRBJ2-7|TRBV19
CASGWTGQSYEQYF
TGTGCCAGTGGGTGGACAGGTCAGTCCTACGAGCAGTACTTC
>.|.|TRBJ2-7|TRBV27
CASSLRGAVSYEQYF
TGTGCCAGCAGTTTACGGGGGGCCGTCTCCTACGAGCAGTACTTC
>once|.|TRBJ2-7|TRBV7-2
CASSSPGTASEQYF
TGTGCCAGCAGCTCCCCCGGGACCGCCTCCGAGCAGTACTTC
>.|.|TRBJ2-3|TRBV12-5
CASGLPDLDTDTQYF
TGTGCTAGTGGTTTGCCGGACCTGGACACAGATACGCAGTATTTT
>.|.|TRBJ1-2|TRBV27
CASSPGSDGYTF
TGTGCCAGCAGTCCCGGATCCGATGGCTACACCTTC
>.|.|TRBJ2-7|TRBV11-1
CASSPPWGPYEQYF
TGTGCCAGCAGCCCGCCTTGGGGCCCATACGAGCAGTACTTC
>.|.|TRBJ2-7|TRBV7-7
CASSPRGGRTSYEQYF
TGTGCTAGCAGCCCGAGAGGTGGGCGGACCTCCTACGAGCAGTACTTC
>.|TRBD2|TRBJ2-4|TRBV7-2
CASSLAPRGFDIQYF
TGTGCCAGCAGCTTAGCCCCGCGGGGGTTTGACATTCAGTACTTC
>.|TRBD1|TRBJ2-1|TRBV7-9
CASSLVRDRVPFF
TGTGCCAGCAGCTTAGTCCGGGACAGGGTGCCGTTCTTC
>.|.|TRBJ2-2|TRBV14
CASRASSNTGELFF
TGTGCCAGCAGGGCCTCTTCGAACACCGGGGAGCTGTTTTTT
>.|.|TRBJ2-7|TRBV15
CATSFRPSSYEQYF
TGTGCCACCAGCTTTCGTCCTTCGTCCTACGAGCAGTACTTC
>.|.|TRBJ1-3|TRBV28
CASSSYRDHGNTIYF
TGTGCCAGCAGTTCTTACCGGGACCACGGAAACACCATATATTTT
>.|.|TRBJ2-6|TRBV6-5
CASSNKVSGANVLTF
TGTGCCAGCAGTAACAAAGTCTCTGGGGCCAACGTCCTGACTTTC
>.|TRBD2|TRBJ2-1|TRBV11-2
CASSSRGGSRGDEQFF
TGTGCCAGCAGCTCCCGGGGGGGGTCCCGAGGCGATGAGCAGTTCTTC
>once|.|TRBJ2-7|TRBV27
CASSMGGSEQYF
TGTGCCAGCAGTATGGGGGGCAGCGAGCAGTACTTC
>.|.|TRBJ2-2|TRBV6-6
CASSYSPGELFF
TGTGCCAGCAGTTACTCCCCCGGGGAGCTGTTTTTT
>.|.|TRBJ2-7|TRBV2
CASNGQDYEQYF
TGTGCCAGCAATGGGCAGGACTACGAGCAGTACTTC
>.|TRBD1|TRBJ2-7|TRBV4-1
CASSQDAAGGGSEQYF
TGCGCCAGCAGCCAAGATGCGGCAGGGGGCGGAAGCGAGCAGTACTTC
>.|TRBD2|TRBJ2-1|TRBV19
CASLGPGLAARESSYNEQFF
TGTGCCAGTCTAGGGCCGGGACTAGCGGCACGAGAGAGCTCCTACAATGAGCAGTTCTTC
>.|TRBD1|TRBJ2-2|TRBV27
CATLKRDSLAGELFF
TGTGCCACCTTAAAACGGGACAGTCTAGCCGGGGAGCTGTTTTTT